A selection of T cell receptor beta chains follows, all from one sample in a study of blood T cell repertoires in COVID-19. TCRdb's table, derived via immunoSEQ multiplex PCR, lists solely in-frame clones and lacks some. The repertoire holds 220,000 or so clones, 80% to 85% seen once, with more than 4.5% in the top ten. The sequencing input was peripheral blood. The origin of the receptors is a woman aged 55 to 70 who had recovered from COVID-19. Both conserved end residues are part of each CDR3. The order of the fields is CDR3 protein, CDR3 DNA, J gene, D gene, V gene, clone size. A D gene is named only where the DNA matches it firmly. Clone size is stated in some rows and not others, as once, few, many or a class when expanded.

CDR3: CASSWGGPSNTGELFF
DNA: TGCGCCAGCAGCTGGGGAGGGCCCTCGAACACCGGGGAGCTGTTTTTT
J: TRBJ2-2
D: TRBD2
V: TRBV5-1
size: NA

CDR3: CASRLEPWRGGNNEQFF
DNA: TGTGCCAGCAGATTAGAGCCATGGCGGGGAGGAAACAATGAGCAGTTCTTC
J: TRBJ2-1
D: NA
V: TRBV11-3
size: NA

CDR3: CASGPTGSTNEKLFF
DNA: TGCGCCAGCGGACCCACGGGGTCAACTAATGAAAAACTGTTTTTT
J: TRBJ1-4
D: NA
V: TRBV4-1
size: NA

CDR3: CAWSAWGLAGNNEQFF
DNA: TGTGCCTGGAGTGCCTGGGGACTAGCGGGTAACAATGAGCAGTTCTTC
J: TRBJ2-1
D: TRBD2
V: TRBV30
size: NA

CDR3: CASSKLAEKETQYF
DNA: TGTGCCAGCAGTAAACTAGCGGAAAAAGAGACCCAGTACTTC
J: TRBJ2-5
D: TRBD2
V: TRBV6-5
size: NA

CDR3: CASSYPGQGADGYTF
DNA: TGTGCCAGCAGTTACCCGGGACAGGGGGCCGATGGCTACACCTTC
J: TRBJ1-2
D: TRBD1
V: TRBV6-5
size: once

CDR3: CASSRPTNYGYTF
DNA: TGTGCCAGCAGCCGTCCCACCAACTACGGCTACACCTTC
J: TRBJ1-2
D: NA
V: TRBV12-3/TRBV12-4
size: NA

CDR3: CASSLGGPMNTEAFF
DNA: TGTGCCAGCAGCCTTGGAGGGCCCATGAACACTGAAGCTTTCTTT
J: TRBJ1-1
D: NA
V: TRBV25-1
size: NA

CDR3: CAIQSGVDTQYF
DNA: TGTGCCATACAAAGCGGGGTGGATACGCAGTATTTT
J: TRBJ2-3
D: TRBD2
V: TRBV24-1
size: NA

CDR3: CASSVAGTGLLGPYGYTF
DNA: TGTGCCAGCAGCGTAGCGGGGACAGGCCTCTTAGGCCCCTATGGCTACACCTTC
J: TRBJ1-2
D: TRBD1
V: TRBV9
size: once

CDR3: CASSFRLLAGYGNEQFF
DNA: TGTGCCAGCAGTTTTCGGTTACTAGCGGGGTATGGCAATGAGCAGTTCTTC
J: TRBJ2-1
D: TRBD2
V: TRBV28
size: few

CDR3: CASSLGLAGAYQETQYF
DNA: TGTGCCAGCAGCTTGGGACTAGCGGGGGCCTACCAAGAGACCCAGTACTTC
J: TRBJ2-5
D: TRBD2
V: TRBV5-6
size: NA

CDR3: CASSWGGSSGGNEQFF
DNA: TGTGCCAGCAGTTGGGGAGGGTCTAGCGGGGGCAATGAGCAGTTCTTC
J: TRBJ2-1
D: TRBD2
V: TRBV28
size: few

CDR3: CASIQGINTEAFF
DNA: TGTGCCAGCATCCAGGGAATAAACACTGAAGCTTTCTTT
J: TRBJ1-1
D: NA
V: TRBV12-3/TRBV12-4
size: NA

CDR3: CASSLEGQGETQYF
DNA: TGCGCCAGCAGCTTGGAGGGACAGGGGGAGACCCAGTACTTC
J: TRBJ2-5
D: TRBD1
V: TRBV5-1
size: NA

CDR3: CASSLAGGADTQYF
DNA: TGTGCTAGCAGCTTAGCGGGAGGAGCAGATACGCAGTATTTT
J: TRBJ2-3
D: TRBD2
V: TRBV7-7
size: NA

CDR3: CAWSVQGGSQPQHF
DNA: TGTGCCTGGAGTGTACAGGGGGGGAGTCAGCCCCAGCATTTT
J: TRBJ1-5
D: TRBD1
V: TRBV30
size: NA